One and the same sample provided the 5 T cell receptor beta chains below, sequenced in a study of human versus mouse CDR3 diversity and MHC coevolution. The protocol was immunoSEQ multiplex PCR, while the TCRdb copy is restricted to in-frame clones and leaves out a portion. This sample has roughly 86,000 clones; around 93% occur once, and the top ten carry around 1.3%. The sample comprised naive CD4+ T cells from blood. Subset of the sample: CD45RO-negative CD62L-positive naive CD4 T cells. Source of these receptors: a person between 25 and 70 years old in good health.

J is TRBJ2-1 and V is TRBV27; 12 nucleotides agree with TRBD2. Per the germline V gene, CDR1 is MNHEY and CDR2 is SMNVEV (reference sequence). The CDR3 covers 19 residues. V lost 5 bases, J lost 0 bases, and 11 bases stayed unmatched. Here the CDR3 DNA reads TGTGCCAGCAGTCCCCCGGGACTAGCGGGTTATAGCTCCTACAATGAGCAGTTCTTC. Amino acid sequence: CASSPPGLAGYSSYNEQFF.

This chain uses TRBV27 with TRBJ2-7; D possibly corresponds to TRBD2 (5 bases). The CDR3 covers 15 residues. Trimming pared 6 bases from V and 1 base from J, leaving 16 bases between. Germline V gene sequence: CDR1 MNHEY, CDR2 SMNVEV (reference sequence). The CDR3 nucleotides are TGTGCCAGCAGGGAAGTTTATGGCGGGTCCTACGAGCAGTACTTC. Its protein product is CASREVYGGSYEQYF.

The J gene is TRBJ2-3, the V gene TRBV6-5, with D tentatively TRBD2 (6 bases). Trimming removed 3 bases from V and 0 bases from J, with 13 bases in between. The CDR3 runs 16 residues. Germline values: CDR1 MNHEY, CDR2 SVGAGI. The CDR3 loop reads CASSYGGGSSTDTQYF. The CDR3, as DNA: TGTGCCAGCAGTTATGGGGGAGGCTCTAGCACAGATACGCAGTATTTT.

In regard to this clone: At the DNA level, this CDR3 is encoded by other sequences in the same sample as well. The V gene is TRBV2, the J gene TRBJ1-1, with 7 bases that match TRBD1. The V and J ends lost 4 bases and 5 bases, in that order; junction bases with no gene match: 4. CDR1 is SNHLY and CDR2 is FYNNEI in the germline V gene. The CDR3 spans 13 residues. The CDR3 loop reads CASSGQGGTEAFF. The CDR3 region has the DNA TGTGCCAGCAGTGGACAGGGCGGGACTGAAGCTTTCTTT.

J is TRBJ1-2 and V is TRBV2; a weak D match, TRBD1 (6 bases). Germline CDR1 and CDR2: SNHLY and FYNNEI. This CDR3 comprises 16 residues. Trimming pared 1 base from V and 7 bases from J, leaving 19 bases between. The CDR3 bases are TGTGCCAGCAGTGAAGAGGGGGGGCAGGGAAGACCTGGCTACACCTTC. This gives the protein CASSEEGGQGRPGYTF. The full variable domain, completed using reference TRBV2 and TRBJ1-2, is EPEVTQTPSHQVTQMGQEVILRCVPISNHLYFYWYRQILGQKVEFLVSFYNNEISEKSEIFDDQFSVERPDGSNFTLKIRSTKLEDSAMYFCASSEEGGQGRPGYTFGSGTRLTVV.